The present T cell receptor (beta chain) was sequenced within a study of blood T cells in healthy people across ages. Alongside a J-beta primer mix, a sample-barcoded 5' primer served in a second PCR lasting about 7 to 11 cycles. One entry per CDR3 protein results from TCRdb running MiXCR on the 5' RACE reads. The table includes over a million distinct CDR3 sequences, about 42% detected once. This CDR3 contains 12 residues. Trimming pared 4 bases from V and 7 bases from J, leaving 7 bases between. Germline V lookup: CDR1 KGHDR, CDR2 SFDVKD. The sequencing sample was made of blood. The rearrangement uses TRBV24-1 and TRBJ2-1; the D is unclear. The TCR originated in a woman younger than 30 in good health. CDR3 loop: CATSDPSNEQFF. CDR3 nucleotides: TGTGCCACCAGTGACCCCTCGAATGAGCAGTTCTTC.